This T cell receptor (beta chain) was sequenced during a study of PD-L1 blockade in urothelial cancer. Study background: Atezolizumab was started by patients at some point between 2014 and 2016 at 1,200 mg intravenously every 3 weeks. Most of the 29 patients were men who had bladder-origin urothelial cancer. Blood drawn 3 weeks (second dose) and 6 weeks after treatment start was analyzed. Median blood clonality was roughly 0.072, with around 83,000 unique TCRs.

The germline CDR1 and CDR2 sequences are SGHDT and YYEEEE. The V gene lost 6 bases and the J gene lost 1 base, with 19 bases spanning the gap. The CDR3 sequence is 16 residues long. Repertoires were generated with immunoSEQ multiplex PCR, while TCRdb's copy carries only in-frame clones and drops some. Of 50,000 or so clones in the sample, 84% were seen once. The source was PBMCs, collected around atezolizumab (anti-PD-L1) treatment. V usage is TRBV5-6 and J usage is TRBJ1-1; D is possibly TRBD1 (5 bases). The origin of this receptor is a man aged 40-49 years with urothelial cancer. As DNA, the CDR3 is TGTGCCAGCACCCCGCGGGGGAGGAGGGGGAACACTGAAGCTTTCTTT. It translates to CASTPRGRRGNTEAFF.